This T cell receptor beta chain was found in a study of T cells in Graves' hyperthyroidism and ophthalmopathy. There are many counts of this clonotype. Its antigen is not identified. Authors of the study amplified TCR beta CDR3 regions from RNA transcripts. The HTBI set primed first-round TCR CDR3 RT-PCR. TCRdb used MiXCR to reprocess the multiplex PCR reads, holding one entry per CDR3 protein. The table has fewer than 750,000 distinct CDR3 sequences, roughly 14% seen once. Exclusion of a patient resulted from uncontrolled infection, other autoimmune disease, pregnancy or lactation. Clinicians diagnosed patients from clinical symptoms, serum thyroxine and TRAb, thyroid ultrasound and orbital computed tomography. Study-level points and caveats: Ophthalmopathy prediction by the model preceded onset by a median approximately six months. Most thyroid-expanded clonotypes above 0.001 were also found in blood.

CDR1 is SGDLS, CDR2 YYNGEE, per germline. The CDR3 covers 16 residues. V lost 4 bases to trimming and J lost 1 base, with 17 bases between them. The receptor's source is a woman in her 40s with Graves' ophthalmopathy. The V and J genes are TRBV9 and TRBJ1-1; D not resolved. The sample was blood. The CDR3 DNA is TGTGCCAGCAGCCCCTCCCTAGGAGGAGCGAACACTGAAGCTTTCTTT. Its translation: CASSPSLGGANTEAFF.